The clone carrying this TCR beta chain was counted ten times or more. No antigen is known for it. The data belong to a study of T cells in Graves' hyperthyroidism and ophthalmopathy. Across the whole study: Specimen type is peripheral blood, collected at initial diagnosis prior to any treatment. Study results and limitations: Researchers report that a 13 V-J model separated ophthalmopathy from stable hyperthyroidism.

The TCR beta CDR3 regions underwent amplification using RNA transcripts as the source. HTBI primers were employed in a first-round RT-PCR of the TCR CDR3. Using its own MiXCR run on the multiplex PCR reads, TCRdb lists one record per CDR3 protein. The sample has fewer than 600,000 distinct CDR3 sequences, about 15% seen once; the top ten hold more than 11%. The V end was cut by 2 bases, the J end by 4 bases, with 8 bases between. The CDR3 has 13 amino acids. Looked up from germline, CDR1 is GTSNPN and CDR2 is SVGIG (reference sequence). V and J are TRBV30 and TRBJ1-4, with D hard to call. Sequenced input: blood. This TCR was sampled from a woman aged 40 to 50 with Graves' hyperthyroidism. CDR3 sequence (DNA): TGTGCCTGGAGTAAGGGTATTAATGAAAAACTGTTTTTT. Translating it yields CAWSKGINEKLFF. Variable domain in full (rest from reference TRBV30 and TRBJ1-4): SQTIHQWPATLVQPVGSPLSLECTVEGTSNPNLYWYRQAAGRGLQLLFYSVGIGQISSEVPQNLSASRPQDRQFILSSKKLLLSDSGFYLCAWSKGINEKLFFGSGTQLSVL.